This paragraph reports one T cell receptor beta chain. Germline values: CDR1 SNHLY, CDR2 FYNNEI. V lost 3 bases and J lost 11, with 16 bases in between. This CDR3 has 13 residues. These data belong to a study of OX40 agonist ivuxolimab in advanced cancers. About the research overall: The patients received agonistic anti-OX40 (CD134) antibody ivuxolimab.

This table comes from immunoSEQ multiplex PCR, and its TCRdb copy is limited to in-frame clones, with some not included. This sample carries about 24,000 clones, roughly 88% of them seen once, and the ten largest clones take approximately 49%. The J gene is TRBJ1-1, the V gene TRBV2; tentative D call: TRBD1 (6 bases). The input for sequencing was CD4+ or CD8+ T cells sorted from blood, taken in a trial of the OX40 agonist ivuxolimab. The clonotype was recovered from an adult with an advanced solid tumor such as melanoma, head and neck, liver or kidney cancer. The CDR3 coding sequence is TGTGCCAGCAGTGAGCAGGGGTGGGATTTGGCTTTCTTT. Its translation is CASSEQGWDLAFF.